Listed below are T cell receptor beta chains from one sample, sequenced in a study of shared clonotypes between healthy human individuals. Profiling relied on immunoSEQ multiplex PCR, and the TCRdb table lists in-frame clones only, not all of them. In the table there are about 2.1 million clones, approximately 92% of which are singletons. Sequencing was done on a sample of naive CD8+ T cells from PBMCs. All receptors derive from a man between 18 and 35 years old in good health. Some clones in this sample may be carry-over from other donors' samples. The CDR3 runs from the conserved cysteine through the conserved F or W. The order of the fields is J gene, D gene, V gene, clone size, CDR3 DNA, CDR3 protein. The D gene is left open where the match is weak. The size entry is marked missing in some rows and otherwise reads once, few, many or a size class.

TRBJ2-3 | TRBD2 | TRBV11-1 | . | TGTGCCAGCAGTTTGCTAGCGGGAGTGTCAATGACAGATACGCAGTATTTT | CASSLLAGVSMTDTQYF
TRBJ2-7 | . | TRBV28 | . | TGTGCCAGCAGCTCCCAGCTGGAGAACTCCTACGAGCAGTACTTC | CASSSQLENSYEQYF
TRBJ2-5 | TRBD2 | TRBV5-1 | . | TGCGCCAGCAGCTTGGTCCCTAGCGGGAACATCATGGAGACCCAGTACTTC | CASSLVPSGNIMETQYF
TRBJ2-2 | . | TRBV9 | once | TGTGCCAGCAGCGAGGACAATGGACGGGGGGAGCTGTTTTTT | CASSEDNGRGELFF
TRBJ2-3 | . | TRBV5-4 | . | TGTGCCAGCAAGGCGGCGGCAGATACGCAGTATTTT | CASKAAADTQYF
TRBJ2-3 | . | TRBV11-2 | . | TGTGCCAGCAGAACTAGCAAGGGAACAGATACGCAGTATTTT | CASRTSKGTDTQYF
TRBJ2-7 | . | TRBV9 | . | TGTGCCAGCAGCGTAGGTGGGACCCTCTCCTACGAGCAGTACTTC | CASSVGGTLSYEQYF
TRBJ2-5 | TRBD1 | TRBV7-9 | . | TGTGCCAGCAGACCAATCGGACAGGGGGGGTTGGAGACCCAGTACTTC | CASRPIGQGGLETQYF
TRBJ2-6 | . | TRBV7-2 | . | TGTGCCAGCAGCGCGGAGAGGGTTTCTGGGGCCAACGTCCTGACTTTC | CASSAERVSGANVLTF
TRBJ1-2 | TRBD1 | TRBV9 | . | TGTGCCAGCAGCGTAGCAGGGGGGGCTAATGGCTACACCTTC | CASSVAGGANGYTF
TRBJ1-5 | TRBD1 | TRBV18 | . | TGTGCCAGCTCACCGACAGGGGTCCTTCCCAATCAGCCCCAGCATTTT | CASSPTGVLPNQPQHF
TRBJ2-3 | TRBD2 | TRBV5-5 | . | TGTGCCAGCAGCTTGTCCCCTAGCGGGATCTGGGATACGCAGTATTTT | CASSLSPSGIWDTQYF
TRBJ1-1 | . | TRBV10-3 | . | TGTGCCATCGGCGAGGGGAGCATAGAGGGCCACACTGAAGCTTTCTTT | CAIGEGSIEGHTEAFF
TRBJ2-7 | . | TRBV4-1 | . | TGCGCCAGCAGCATGGAAGACAGATATAGCTACGAGCAGTACTTC | CASSMEDRYSYEQYF
TRBJ2-1 | TRBD1 | TRBV27 | . | TGTGCCAGCAGTTTACGGGACAGGTCCTACAATGAGCAGTTCTTC | CASSLRDRSYNEQFF
TRBJ2-7 | . | TRBV13 | . | TGTGCCAGCAGCTTACTAGCGAGCTCCTACGAGCAGTACTTC | CASSLLASSYEQYF
TRBJ1-5 | . | TRBV5-4 | . | TGTGCCAGCAGCTTGGCAGGGGCGAGCAATCAGCCCCAGCATTTT | CASSLAGASNQPQHF
TRBJ2-7 | TRBD2 | TRBV7-9 | few | TGTGCCAGCATGGGAGGGTTGTACGAGCAGTACTTC | CASMGGLYEQYF
TRBJ2-7 | TRBD2 | TRBV9 | . | TGTGCCAGCAGCGCTGAGACTAGCGGAGCCCCTCCCTACGAGCAGTACTTC | CASSAETSGAPPYEQYF
TRBJ2-3 | . | TRBV9 | . | TGTGCCAGCAGCGTAGAAGCTAGCTCCACAGATACGCAGTATTTT | CASSVEASSTDTQYF
TRBJ2-2 | TRBD2 | TRBV9 | once | TGTGCCAGCAGCGTGGACGGGGTTGCGGGAGGGTTCGCCGGGGAGCTGTTTTTT | CASSVDGVAGGFAGELFF
TRBJ1-5 | . | TRBV28 | few | TGTGCCAGCAGTTTATGGTCCGATTATAGCAATCAGCCCCAGCATTTT | CASSLWSDYSNQPQHF
TRBJ1-4 | TRBD1 | TRBV11-2 | . | TGTGCCAGCAGCCCTTGGCGGGACAGGGGGCTAAGATTCGAAAAACTGTTTTTT | CASSPWRDRGLRFEKLFF
TRBJ2-5 | TRBD2 | TRBV7-2 | . | TGTGCCAGCAGCCTAGGACTAGCTTTGGAGACCCAGTACTTC | CASSLGLALETQYF
TRBJ1-1 | . | TRBV15 | . | TGTGCCACCAGCAGAGAACCTTTAAGGATGAACACTGAAGCTTTCTTT | CATSREPLRMNTEAFF
TRBJ2-1 | . | TRBV10-3 | . | TGTGCCATCAGTGAGCCCACGGCAGGGTCGGTGCTGAATGAGCAGTTCTTC | CAISEPTAGSVLNEQFF
TRBJ2-5 | . | TRBV18 | . | TGTGCCAGCTCACCTCCCGGGACATTGACCCAAGAGACCCAGTACTTC | CASSPPGTLTQETQYF
TRBJ1-1 | TRBD1 | TRBV2 | . | TGTGCCAGCAGTCAAGGGGGTGGGGACAGGGAAGGCACTGAAGCTTTCTTT | CASSQGGGDREGTEAFF
TRBJ2-1 | TRBD2 | TRBV5-1 | . | TGCGCCAGCAGTAAGACTAGCGGGGTTTCCTACAATGAGCAGTTCTTC | CASSKTSGVSYNEQFF
TRBJ1-1 | . | TRBV7-9 | . | TGTGCCAGCAGCCCCCGAGGGGGGCTGAGCGACACTGAAGCTTTCTTT | CASSPRGGLSDTEAFF
TRBJ1-1 | TRBD1 | TRBV4-2 | . | TGTGCCAGCAGCCCTCGACAGGGGACATTCAACACTGAAGCTTTCTTT | CASSPRQGTFNTEAFF
TRBJ2-1 | TRBD2 | TRBV27 | . | TGTGCCAGCAGTTTCCTCAGCGGGAATAATGAGCAGTTCTTC | CASSFLSGNNEQFF
TRBJ1-1 | TRBD1 | TRBV28 | few | TGTGCCAGCAGCCCCAACAGGGGACCTATGAACACTGAAGCTTTCTTT | CASSPNRGPMNTEAFF
TRBJ1-1 | . | TRBV4-3 | . | TGCGCCAGCAGCCAAGATCCGGGGCGGCTTGAAGCTTTCTTT | CASSQDPGRLEAFF
TRBJ2-1 | TRBD2 | TRBV27 | . | TGTGCCAGCAGTTTGCTACCGGGACTAGACCTCAATGAGCAGTTCTTC | CASSLLPGLDLNEQFF
TRBJ2-5 | TRBD2 | TRBV27 | . | TGTGCCAGCAGTTTATCCGGGGGGAAGTGGCAGACCCAGTACTTC | CASSLSGGKWQTQYF
TRBJ2-4 | TRBD2 | TRBV9 | . | TGTGCCAGCAGCTTACGGGGGGGAGAGCAAAACATTCAGTACTTC | CASSLRGGEQNIQYF
TRBJ1-4 | . | TRBV25-1 | . | TGTGCCAGCACATCGGGACTCTGGAATGAAAAACTGTTTTTT | CASTSGLWNEKLFF
TRBJ2-3 | . | TRBV7-2 | once | TGTGCCAGCAGCCCGGGCCGGGGGCAGTATTTT | CASSPGRGQYF
TRBJ1-1 | . | TRBV6-5 | . | TGTGCCAGCAGTTACTCGACACAGGGAAACACTGAAGCTTTCTTT | CASSYSTQGNTEAFF
TRBJ2-3 | . | TRBV9 | . | TGTGCCAGCGCCGGGACTCACTCCACAGATACGCAGTATTTT | CASAGTHSTDTQYF
TRBJ2-7 | . | TRBV27 | . | TGTGCCAGCAGTTCATCTGGCAGAATCTACGAGCAGTACTTC | CASSSSGRIYEQYF
TRBJ2-7 | . | TRBV7-6 | . | TGTGCCAGCAGACCTCTAGCTAACCACGAGCAGTACTTC | CASRPLANHEQYF
TRBJ2-7 | . | TRBV9 | . | TGTGCCAGCAGCGTGGGGCCCTCGTCCTACGAGCAGTACTTC | CASSVGPSSYEQYF
TRBJ2-1 | TRBD2 | TRBV27 | . | TGTGCCAGCAGACTAGCGGGAGGCGGACAGGGTGAGCAGTTCTTC | CASRLAGGGQGEQFF
TRBJ2-7 | . | TRBV6-6 | . | TGTGCCAGCAGTTACGCGGAGTCTGCCTACGAGCAGTACTTC | CASSYAESAYEQYF
TRBJ1-2 | . | TRBV19 | . | TGTGCCAGTAGTATCCCGACAGGCTTCTCCGGCTACACCTTC | CASSIPTGFSGYTF
TRBJ2-3 | . | TRBV7-9 | . | TGTGCCAGCAGGAGGGGGGGCTGGGTAACAGATACGCAGTATTTT | CASRRGGWVTDTQYF
TRBJ1-1 | TRBD1 | TRBV28 | . | TGTGCCAGCAGTTTTACGGGACAGGGTTACACTGAAGCTTTCTTT | CASSFTGQGYTEAFF
TRBJ2-5 | . | TRBV6-5 | . | TGTGCCAGCAGTTACTCGTCCGAGACCCAGTACTTC | CASSYSSETQYF
TRBJ2-5 | . | TRBV11-2 | . | TGTGCCAGCAGCACCCGACAGGACGGCGAGACCCAGTACTTC | CASSTRQDGETQYF
TRBJ1-1 | . | TRBV28 | . | TGTGCCAGCAGTTTATTTGAAGGGGTGACTGAAGCTTTCTTT | CASSLFEGVTEAFF
TRBJ2-7 | TRBD1 | TRBV28 | . | TGTGCCAGCAGGGACCGGGACAGGGCTTACGAGCAGTACTTC | CASRDRDRAYEQYF
TRBJ2-7 | TRBD1 | TRBV18 | . | TGTGCCAGCTCACCAATGGACAGGTCAATCTCCTACGAGCAGTACTTC | CASSPMDRSISYEQYF
TRBJ1-5 | TRBD1 | TRBV27 | few | TGTGCCAGCAGAATTGACAGGGATCAGCCCCAGCATTTT | CASRIDRDQPQHF
TRBJ1-2 | TRBD1 | TRBV27 | . | TGTGCCAGCAGTCCGGCTCGCATACAGGGGGGACCCTATGGCTACACCTTC | CASSPARIQGGPYGYTF
TRBJ2-7 | TRBD2 | TRBV27 | once | TGTGCCAGCAGCCACACCACACTAGCGGGAGGTCCCTACGAGCAGTACTTC | CASSHTTLAGGPYEQYF
TRBJ2-7 | TRBD1 | TRBV27 | . | TGTGCCAGCAGACCTATGACAGGACAGGCCTACGAGCAGTACTTC | CASRPMTGQAYEQYF
TRBJ2-4 | . | TRBV2 | . | TGTGCCTCTCCCCTCGGGGGCATTCAGTACTTC | CASPLGGIQYF